Below are 5 T cell receptor beta chains sequenced from a single sample in a study of long-term antiretroviral therapy in people with HIV (dated by TCRdb to between 2020 and 2023). Sequencing of the TRB variable region was done with the immunoSEQ hsTCRB v3.0 assay at survey level resolution. In TCRdb, the immuneACCESS table is reduced to in-frame sequences with V and J assigned. These tables do not hold every clone; where another copy was compared, an unresolved V gene accounts for under half, and the others remain unexplained. Across this sample there are 17,000 or so clones, with 80% to 90% seen only once. Of the sample, under 9.5% is held by the ten largest clones. Specimen: unsorted PBMCs, collected 4.2 years after starting antiretroviral therapy. The source is a man aged 50-60 years with HIV.

V is TRBV7-8 and J is TRBJ2-3; 12 bases map to TRBD2. V lost 4 bases and J lost 4; bases outside the gene matches: 3. Germline loops: CDR1 SGHVS, CDR2 FQNEAQ. This CDR3 region has 15 residues. This CDR3 is CASSSLAGGADTQYF. The CDR3 DNA is TGTGCCAGCAGCTCCCTAGCGGGGGGGGCAGATACGCAGTATTTT.

The gene calls are TRBV4-3 and TRBJ1-1; D is perhaps TRBD1 (5 bases). The CDR3 is made up of 14 amino acids. V lost 0 bases, J lost 4 bases, and 9 bases lay in between. The germline gives CDR1 LGHNA, CDR2 YSLEER. For the CDR3, the DNA is TGCGCCAGCAGCCAAGATGGGACTATCACTGAAGCTTTCTTT. Amino acids: CASSQDGTITEAFF.

The chain links TRBV11-2 to TRBJ2-1, with D perhaps matching TRBD1 (6 bases). Germline CDR1 is SGHAT and CDR2 is FQNNGV. V lost 4 bases and J lost 5, with 12 bases in between. The CDR3 is 14 amino acids. The CDR3 DNA reads as TGTGCCAGCAGCTCTCTCCAGGGGAACAATGAGCAGTTCTTC. Translation: CASSSLQGNNEQFF.

The chain has TRBV19 and TRBJ1-2; maybe TRBD1 (6 bases). The CDR3 runs to 14 residues. Per germline, CDR1 LNHDA and CDR2 SQIVND (reference sequence). Trimming removed 5 bases at V and 4 bases at J, with 14 bases between. The CDR3 region has the DNA TGTGCCAGTAGTGCCAGACAGGTTTTCTATGGCTACACCTTC. This encodes CASSARQVFYGYTF.

V usage is TRBV18 and J usage is TRBJ2-3; TRBD1 agrees at 7 bases. The CDR3 contains 13 residues. Per the germline V gene, CDR1 is KGHSH and CDR2 is LQKENI. Trimming at V came to 6 bases and at J to 3 bases, leaving 3 bases not matched to a gene. In nucleotides, the CDR3 is TGTGCCAGCTCCGACAGGGTAACAGATACGCAGTATTTT. It is translated as CASSDRVTDTQYF.